The TCR beta chain under discussion was sequenced for a study of cytomegalovirus exposure and HLA in healthy donors. Study-wide results and limits: An analysis was carried out at a later point. It showed that HLA-associated TCR beta chains were more clonally expanded than equally common non-associated chains.

With 60 Vbeta and 13 Jbeta primers, the PCR was carried out. Repertoires were generated with immunoSEQ multiplex PCR, while TCRdb's copy carries only in-frame clones and drops some. This sample carries about 82,000 clones, approximately 74% of them seen once, and the ten largest clones take 6.2%. About this clone: The target antigen is unknown.

At the time of sampling, donors were nominally healthy, though unrecorded immune exposures were likely. Germline-derived CDR1 and CDR2 are SGDLS and YYNGEE. CDR3 length: 14 residues. Trimming removed 4 bases from V and 4 bases from J; junction bases left unmatched: 5. The origin of this receptor is a woman in her forties or fifties in good health and CMV-seropositive. This chain joins TRBV9 and TRBJ1-1, with 9 bases aligning to TRBD1. The material sequenced was PBMCs. The CDR3 loop is CASSPGTGPTEAFF. The CDR3 DNA follows: TGTGCCAGCAGCCCAGGGACAGGGCCCACTGAAGCTTTCTTT.